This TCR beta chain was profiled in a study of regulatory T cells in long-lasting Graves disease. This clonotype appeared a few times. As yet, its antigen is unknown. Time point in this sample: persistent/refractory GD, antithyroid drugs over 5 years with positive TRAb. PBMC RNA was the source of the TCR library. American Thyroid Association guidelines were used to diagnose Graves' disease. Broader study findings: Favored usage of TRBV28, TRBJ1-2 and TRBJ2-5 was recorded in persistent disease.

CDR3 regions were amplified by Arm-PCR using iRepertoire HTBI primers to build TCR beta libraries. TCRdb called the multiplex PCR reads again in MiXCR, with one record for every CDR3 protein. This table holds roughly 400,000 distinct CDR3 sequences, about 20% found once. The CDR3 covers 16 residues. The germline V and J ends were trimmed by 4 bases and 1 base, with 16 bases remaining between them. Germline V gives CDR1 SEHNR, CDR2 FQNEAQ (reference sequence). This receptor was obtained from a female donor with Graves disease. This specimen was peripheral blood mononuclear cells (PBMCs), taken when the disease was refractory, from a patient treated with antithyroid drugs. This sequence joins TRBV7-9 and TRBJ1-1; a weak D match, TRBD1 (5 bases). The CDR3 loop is CASSWLGGGGNTEAFF. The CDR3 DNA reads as TGTGCCAGCAGCTGGCTGGGGGGTGGGGGGAACACTGAAGCTTTCTTT.